Shown below are 32 T cell receptor beta chains from a single sample sequenced in a study of blood T cell repertoires in COVID-19. Sequencing used immunoSEQ multiplex PCR; TCRdb keeps in-frame clones, though not all of them. Of roughly 140,000 clones in the sample, about 87% were seen once. Sequenced material: peripheral blood. The source of these receptors is a human donor in a cohort sampled during active COVID-19.

This chain links TRBV28 with TRBJ2-1; D gene uncertain. The CDR3 loop spans 15 amino acids. V was pared by 2 bases and J by 6 bases, with 14 bases between. CDR1 MDHEN and CDR2 SYDVKM come from the germline V gene. The CDR3, as DNA: TGTGCCAGCAGTTTAACCGTTGTGGGCTCCAATGAGCAGTTCTTC. This translates into CASSLTVVGSNEQFF.

J is TRBJ1-4 and V is TRBV28; D is unclear. CDR1 MDHEN and CDR2 SYDVKM come from the germline V gene. The CDR3 has 13 amino acids. V gave up 4 bases and J gave up 5 bases, with 8 bases separating them. The CDR3 nucleotides are TGTGCCAGCAGTTCCGGTGAAAATGAAAAACTGTTTTTT. Its protein is CASSSGENEKLFF.

The chain employs TRBV9 and TRBJ2-4; 7 bases match TRBD1. The CDR3 is made up of 17 amino acids. With V trimmed by 6 bases and J by 4 bases, 16 bases remained unmatched. In germline, CDR1 is SGDLS, CDR2 YYNGEE. Here the CDR3 reads CASIGWKGAQVKNIQYF. In DNA form, the CDR3 reads TGTGCCAGCATAGGATGGAAGGGGGCCCAAGTTAAAAACATTCAGTACTTC. The full variable domain, completed using reference TRBV9 and TRBJ2-4, is DSGVTQTPKHLITATGQRVTLRCSPRSGDLSVYWYQQSLDQGLQFLIQYYNGEERAKGNILERFSAQQFPDLHSELNLSSLELGDSALYFCASIGWKGAQVKNIQYFGAGTRLSVL.

The chain employs TRBV6-5 and TRBJ1-2, with D maybe TRBD1 (6 bases). In germline, CDR1 is MNHEY, CDR2 SVGAGI. V lost 6 bases and J lost 2, with 10 bases in between. CDR3 length equals 13 residues. The CDR3 reads CASRQGNNYGYTF. In DNA, the CDR3 is TGTGCCAGCAGACAGGGCAACAACTATGGCTACACCTTC.

CDR3: CASGLPRQGVAEQFF. In DNA, the CDR3 is TGTGCTAGTGGTTTGCCCCGACAGGGAGTGGCTGAGCAGTTCTTC. V is TRBV12-5 and J is TRBJ2-1; 7 bases line up with TRBD1. The V gene end was trimmed by 2 bases and the J gene end by 9 bases; junction bases not matched to a gene: 10. CDR3 size: 15 residues. Looked up from germline, CDR1 is LGHNT and CDR2 is FRNRAP. Full variable domain (missing parts from reference TRBV12-5 and TRBJ2-1): DARVTQTPRHKVTEMGQEVTMRCQPILGHNTVFWYRQTMMQGLELLAYFRNRAPLDDSGMPKDRFSAEMPDATLATLKIQPSEPRDSAVYFCASGLPRQGVAEQFFGPGTRLTVL.

The chain couples TRBV5-1 to TRBJ1-1; TRBD1 is a possible D gene (6 bases). V lost 0 bases and J lost 5, with 14 bases in between. The CDR3 runs 15 residues. CDR1 and CDR2 (germline): SGHRS, YFSETQ. DNA of the CDR3: TGCGCCAGCAGCTTGGCCGCGATCAGGGGTACTGAAGCTTTCTTT. It encodes CASSLAAIRGTEAFF.

The genes are TRBV27 and TRBJ2-7; a possible D gene is TRBD1 (5 bases). The CDR3 has 15 amino acids. Germline loops: CDR1 MNHEY, CDR2 SMNVEV (reference sequence). V lost 3 bases and J 2 bases, leaving 14 bases between the germline ends. The CDR3, as DNA: TGTGCCAGCAGTTTTACCCTCGACAGAGCCTACGAGCAGTACTTC. Its translation is CASSFTLDRAYEQYF.

V is TRBV5-4 and J is TRBJ1-2; no clear D gene. V shed 4 bases and J shed 1 base, with 11 bases lying between them. This CDR3 has 14 residues. CDR1 SGHNT and CDR2 YYREEE come from the germline V gene (reference sequence). The CDR3 DNA reads TGTGCCAGCAGCAGATGGGCGAGTAACTATGGCTACACCTTC. It is translated as CASSRWASNYGYTF.

V and J are TRBV7-2 and TRBJ1-1; 7 nucleotides align to TRBD1. After removal of 2 bases from V and 0 bases from J, the junction contained 0 bases not matched to a gene. The CDR3 is 14 residues long. CDR1 and CDR2 from the germline V gene are SGHTA and FQGNSA. This chain's CDR3 is CASSLQGVNTEAFF. The CDR3 nucleotides are TGTGCCAGCAGCTTACAGGGGGTGAACACTGAAGCTTTCTTT.

This clone was seen just once. The chain couples TRBV19 to TRBJ2-1; possible D gene TRBD2, 5 bases. The CDR3 has 13 residues. CDR1 and CDR2 (germline): LNHDA, SQIVND (reference sequence). With 1 base removed from V and 6 bases from J, the gap between germline ends came to 7 bases. This CDR3 is CASSIAGSNEQFF. CDR3 nucleotides: TGTGCCAGTAGTATAGCGGGAAGCAATGAGCAGTTCTTC.

This clone was seen a handful of times. V gene TRBV20-1 combines with J gene TRBJ1-2; unclear D gene. Trimming shortened V by 6 bases and J by 7 bases, and 12 bases separated the two germline ends. Germline-derived CDR1 and CDR2 are DFQATT and SNEGSKA (reference sequence). The CDR3 length is 11 residues. The CDR3 nucleotides read TGCAGTGCCGCTGAGGATCCTGGCTACACCTTC. Its protein product is CSAAEDPGYTF.

The rearrangement joins TRBV5-1 to TRBJ2-1; 9 nucleotides align to TRBD2. The germline V gene has CDR1 SGHRS and CDR2 YFSETQ. With V trimmed by 4 bases and J by 4 bases, 9 bases remained unmatched. The CDR3 is 16 amino acids. In DNA, the CDR3 is TGCGCCAGCAGCCCTCTAGCGGGGCTCCAATACAATGAGCAGTTCTTC. This codes for CASSPLAGLQYNEQFF.

This sequence joins TRBV7-2 and TRBJ2-1, with TRBD2 matching 9 bases. Germline V gene lookup returns CDR1 SGHTA and CDR2 FQGNSA. V dropped 1 base and J dropped 8; count of bases not matched to a gene: 9. CDR3 length equals 16 residues. CDR3 residues: CASSLVGGRALDEQFF. The DNA of the CDR3 is TGTGCCAGCAGCTTAGTTGGCGGGAGGGCCCTGGATGAGCAGTTCTTC.

This clone was detected only a few times. V usage is TRBV7-9 and J usage is TRBJ2-2; 8 nucleotides match TRBD2. The CDR3 spans 17 residues. The ends lost 3 bases at V and 4 bases at J; junction bases unmatched: 10. Germline V lookup: CDR1 SEHNR, CDR2 FQNEAQ (reference sequence). The CDR3 sequence is CASSLGSGIGSTGELFF. In DNA, the CDR3 is TGTGCCAGCAGCTTGGGTAGCGGGATTGGGTCCACCGGGGAGCTGTTTTTT.

The chain recombines TRBV10-1 with TRBJ1-1, with 7 bases lining up with TRBD1. V shed 6 bases and J 6 bases; nucleotides not matched to a gene: 7. This CDR3 has 13 residues. CDR1 WNHNN and CDR2 SYGVQD come from the germline V gene (reference sequence). As DNA, the CDR3 is TGCGCCAGCAGCCCGGGCAGGGGGGCTGAAGCTTTCTTT. Protein: CASSPGRGAEAFF.

The rearrangement joins TRBV14 to TRBJ2-1; 7 nucleotides agree with TRBD2. J gave up 7 bases and V 0 bases, and 15 bases lay outside the gene matches. This CDR3 spans 18 amino acids. In germline, CDR1 is SGHDN, CDR2 FVKESK. The CDR3 loop reads CASSQDRPTSASWNEQFF. The CDR3 nucleotides read TGTGCCAGCAGCCAAGATAGACCAACTAGCGCTTCCTGGAATGAGCAGTTCTTC. The full variable domain, in which reference TRBV14 and TRBJ2-1 provide the parts outside the CDR3, is EAGVTQFPSHSVIEKGQTVTLRCDPISGHDNLYWYRRVMGKEIKFLLHFVKESKQDESGMPNNRFLAERTGGTYSTLKVQPAELEDSGVYFCASSQDRPTSASWNEQFFGPGTRLTVL.

Written as DNA, the CDR3 is TGTGCCAGCAGCGTAGGGACTAGCGTTCAAGAGACCCAGTACTTC. Its protein product is CASSVGTSVQETQYF. This sequence joins TRBV9 and TRBJ2-5; 9 bases agree with TRBD2. CDR3 size: 15 residues. Germline CDR1 SGDLS, CDR2 YYNGEE. The V gene end was trimmed by 0 bases and the J gene end by 2 bases; junction bases not matched to a gene: 2.

The chain uses TRBV14 and TRBJ1-6; 7 bases line up with TRBD1. CDR1 is SGHDN, CDR2 FVKESK, per germline. V shed 1 base, J shed 7 bases, and the junction held 4 bases outside the gene matches. The CDR3 is 15 amino acids. The CDR3 nucleotides read TGTGCCAGCAGCCAAGCGACAGGGACGAATTCACCCCTCCACTTT. Its protein is CASSQATGTNSPLHF.

The rearrangement joins TRBV3-1 (or the pseudogene TRBV3-2) to TRBJ1-5; D remains unclear. V was clipped by 1 base and J by 0 bases, with 10 bases between them. This CDR3 contains 16 residues. Looked up from germline, CDR1 is LGHDT and CDR2 is YNNKEL (reference sequence). CDR3: CASSQGSPGSNQPQHF. Here the CDR3 DNA reads TGTGCCAGCAGCCAAGGATCACCAGGTAGCAATCAGCCCCAGCATTTT.

The chain has TRBV2 and TRBJ2-3; TRBD2 matches at 8 bases. In germline, CDR1 is SNHLY, CDR2 FYNNEI. After removal of 6 bases from V and 1 base from J, the junction contained 3 bases not matched to a gene. CDR3 length: 14 amino acids. CDR3 sequence: CASRDGRGTDTQYF. In DNA, the CDR3 is TGTGCCAGCAGGGACGGGAGGGGCACAGATACGCAGTATTTT.

The gene calls are TRBV10-2 and TRBJ2-5, with D maybe TRBD2 (6 bases). The germline V gene has CDR1 WSHSY and CDR2 SAAADI. The length of the CDR3 is 15 residues. Trimming took 0 bases from V and 5 from J, leaving 13 bases between them. This CDR3 reads CASSESSGTGETQYF. The CDR3 region has the DNA TGCGCCAGCAGTGAGTCTTCGGGGACTGGGGAGACCCAGTACTTC.

This sequence joins TRBV28 and TRBJ1-4; D is unclear. The CDR3 is 14 amino acids. V dropped 5 bases and J dropped 5 bases, with 12 bases sitting between them. Germline lookup yields CDR1 MDHEN and CDR2 SYDVKM. In DNA form, the CDR3 reads TGTGCCAGCAGTCCGACTGTCCTGAATGAAAAACTGTTTTTT. Translated, it gives CASSPTVLNEKLFF.

This rearrangement joins TRBV2 to TRBJ2-5, with a possible D match to TRBD2 (6 bases). Trimming shortened V by 6 bases and J by 2 bases, and 16 bases separated the two germline ends. The CDR3 is 15 residues long. The germline gives CDR1 SNHLY, CDR2 FYNNEI. The CDR3 DNA follows: TGTGCCAGCAGCATTACGGGAGCCCCTCAAGAGACCCAGTACTTC. Amino acids: CASSITGAPQETQYF.

The V call is TRBV7-3, the J call TRBJ2-5; tentative D call: TRBD1 (5 bases). Trimming removed 1 base at V and 0 bases at J, with 9 bases between. The CDR3 is made up of 15 amino acids. CDR1 and CDR2 (germline): SGHTA, FQGTGA. Here the CDR3 DNA reads TGTGCCAGCAGCTTAAAGGGGTACCACCAAGAGACCCAGTACTTC. Translated: CASSLKGYHQETQYF.

This clone was observed once. The V call is TRBV6-6, the J call TRBJ2-1, with D possibly matching TRBD2 (7 bases). The CDR3 consists of 16 residues. The germline gives CDR1 MNHNY, CDR2 SVGAGI (reference sequence). V gave up 6 bases and J gave up 10 bases, with 25 bases separating them. The CDR3 sequence: CASRGPREAGAPEQFF. CDR3 in DNA: TGTGCCAGCAGAGGCCCCCGGGAGGCAGGGGCCCCCGAGCAGTTCTTC.

J is TRBJ2-2 and V is TRBV10-3; D gene uncertain. The V gene's germline CDR1 is ENHRY and CDR2 SYGVKD. The CDR3 consists of 13 residues. V was shortened by 2 bases and J by 5 bases, with 6 bases between the two germline ends. The CDR3 here is CAISEVETGELFF. The CDR3 DNA reads as TGTGCCATCAGTGAGGTAGAGACCGGGGAGCTGTTTTTT.

This chain uses TRBV11-3 with TRBJ2-1; 8 bases agree with TRBD1. Losses at the gene ends were 5 bases for V and 7 bases for J; bases not matched to a gene: 4. Germline CDR1 and CDR2: SGHNT and YENEEA. CDR3 length equals 13 residues. CDR3 region: CASSLNRGNEQFF. The CDR3 coding sequence is TGTGCCAGCAGCCTAAACAGGGGGAATGAGCAGTTCTTC. The full variable domain, completed using reference TRBV11-3 and TRBJ2-1, is EAGVVQSPRYKIIEKKQPVAFWCNPISGHNTLYWYLQNLGQGPELLIRYENEEAVDDSQLPKDRFSAERLKGVDSTLKIQPAELGDSAVYLCASSLNRGNEQFFGPGTRLTVL.

This chain joins TRBV7-2 and TRBJ2-4; tentatively, D is TRBD1 (6 bases). Germline loops: CDR1 SGHTA, CDR2 FQGNSA. The CDR3 has 15 amino acids. The ends were cut back, 1 base at V and 5 bases at J, with 12 bases in the middle. The CDR3 DNA sequence: TGTGCCAGCAGCTTAGGAGGGACACCTCAAAACATTCAGTACTTC. This gives the protein CASSLGGTPQNIQYF.

This chain connects TRBV20-1 to TRBJ2-1; 14 positions match TRBD2. Trimming cost V 3 bases and J 6 bases; bases outside gene matches: 7. Per the germline V gene, CDR1 is DFQATT and CDR2 is SNEGSKA (reference sequence). The CDR3 extends over 16 amino acids. The CDR3 DNA follows: TGCAGTGCTAGTATGCCGGGACTAGCGGGAGTCAATGAGCAGTTCTTC. Its protein is CSASMPGLAGVNEQFF.

The V and J genes are TRBV28 and TRBJ1-5, with a weak D call TRBD1 (6 bases). V lost 4 bases and J lost 4, with 11 bases in between. The germline V gene has CDR1 MDHEN and CDR2 SYDVKM. This CDR3 has 14 residues. CDR3 amino acids: CASSYGTGNQPQHF. The CDR3 nucleotides are TGTGCCAGCAGTTATGGAACAGGGAATCAGCCCCAGCATTTT.

The V and J genes are TRBV24-1 and TRBJ2-1; D is unresolved. Germline loops: CDR1 KGHDR, CDR2 SFDVKD. The CDR3 extends over 12 amino acids. V gave up 5 bases and J gave up 4 bases, with 5 bases separating them. Here the CDR3 reads CATSASYNEQFF. CDR3 DNA: TGTGCCACCAGTGCGTCTTACAATGAGCAGTTCTTC.

The chain joins TRBV12-3 or TRBV12-4 to TRBJ2-1; D is unresolved. Trimming pared 6 bases from V and 3 bases from J, leaving 3 bases between. This CDR3 spans 11 amino acids. CDR3 protein: CASSVYNEQFF. The CDR3, as DNA: TGTGCCAGCAGCGTCTACAATGAGCAGTTCTTC.